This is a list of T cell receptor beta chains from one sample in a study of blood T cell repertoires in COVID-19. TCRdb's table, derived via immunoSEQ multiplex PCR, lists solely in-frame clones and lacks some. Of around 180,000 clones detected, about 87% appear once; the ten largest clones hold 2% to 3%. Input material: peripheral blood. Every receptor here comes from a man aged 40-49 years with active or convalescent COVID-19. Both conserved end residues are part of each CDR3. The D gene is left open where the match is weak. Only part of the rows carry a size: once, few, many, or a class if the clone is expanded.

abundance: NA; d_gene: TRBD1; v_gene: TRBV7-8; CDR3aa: CASSKYRGDTYEQYF
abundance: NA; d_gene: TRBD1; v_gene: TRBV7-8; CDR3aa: CASSIGQDYEQYF
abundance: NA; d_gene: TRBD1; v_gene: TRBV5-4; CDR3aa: CASSLGTGDLHSGNTIYF
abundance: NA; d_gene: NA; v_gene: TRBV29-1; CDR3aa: CSVEAPKGAGWYGYTF
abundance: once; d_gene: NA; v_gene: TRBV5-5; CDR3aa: CASSLGTDQPQHF
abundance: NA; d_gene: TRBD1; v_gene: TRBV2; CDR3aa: CASRGTDAYEQYF
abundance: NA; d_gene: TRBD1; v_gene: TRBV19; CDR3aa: CASSARIGTGLLHDQPQHF
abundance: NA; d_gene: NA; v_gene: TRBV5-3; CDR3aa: CARSLAGPPTYNEQFF
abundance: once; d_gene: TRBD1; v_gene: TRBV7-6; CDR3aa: CASSQRDRGPYEQYF
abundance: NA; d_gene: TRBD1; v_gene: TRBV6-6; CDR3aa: CASSHRTGMGDNQPQHF
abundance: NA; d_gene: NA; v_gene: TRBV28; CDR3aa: CASSLADGIRGSFF
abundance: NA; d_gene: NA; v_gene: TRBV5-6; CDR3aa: CASSPGVSYEQYF
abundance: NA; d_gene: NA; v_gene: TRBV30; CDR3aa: CAWSGWASGNTIYF
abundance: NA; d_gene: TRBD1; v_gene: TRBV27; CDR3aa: CASSLGQGAYNEQFF
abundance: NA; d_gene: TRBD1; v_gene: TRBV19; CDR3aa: CASSIDLDRGYQPQHF
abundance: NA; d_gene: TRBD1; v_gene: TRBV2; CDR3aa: CASKRGQPYNSPLHF
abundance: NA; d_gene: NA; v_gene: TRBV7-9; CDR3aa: CASSGFQATGSNQPQHF
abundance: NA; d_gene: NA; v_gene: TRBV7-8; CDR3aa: CASSPTGSGDEQFF